Below, 5 T cell receptor beta chains from the same sample are listed, as sequenced in a study of blood T cell repertoires in COVID-19. The table came from immunoSEQ multiplex PCR; TCRdb's copy has only in-frame clones and leaves some out. The table shows approximately 250,000 clones, with 80% to 90% occurring only once. Material for sequencing was peripheral blood. These receptors came from a man aged 45-60 years with acute or convalescent COVID-19.

The V and J genes are TRBV24-1 and TRBJ2-6; D gene uncertain. Trimming stripped 3 bases from V and 0 bases from J, with 5 bases between. CDR3 length equals 15 residues. Looked up from germline, CDR1 is KGHDR and CDR2 is SFDVKD. CDR3 region: CATSDASSGANVLTF. The CDR3 DNA reads as TGTGCCACCAGTGATGCGAGCTCTGGGGCCAACGTCCTGACTTTC.

The chain joins TRBV6-5 to TRBJ1-3; no clear D gene. Germline assignment: CDR1 MNHEY and CDR2 SVGAGI. The CDR3 is 16 amino acids. Trimming removed 0 bases from V and 2 bases from J, with 11 bases in between. The DNA for the CDR3 is TGTGCCAGCAGTTACTCGGGGAGAAGTCCTGGAAACACCATATATTTT. The encoded protein is CASSYSGRSPGNTIYF.

About this clone itself: The sample carries other DNA sequences with the same CDR3. This sequence joins TRBV7-9 and TRBJ2-7, with 7 bases matching TRBD1. Germline V gene sequence: CDR1 SEHNR, CDR2 FQNEAQ (reference sequence). This CDR3 contains 14 residues. Losses at the gene ends were 1 base for V and 4 bases for J; bases not matched to a gene: 4. This CDR3 reads CASSLGTGIYEQYF. The CDR3, as DNA: TGTGCCAGCAGCTTAGGGACAGGAATTTACGAGCAGTACTTC.

J is TRBJ2-7 and V is TRBV19; no clear D gene. Germline lookup yields CDR1 LNHDA and CDR2 SQIVND (reference sequence). This CDR3 has 15 amino acids. Trimming shortened V by 5 bases and J by 0 bases, and 14 bases separated the two germline ends. CDR3 sequence (DNA): TGTGCCAGTAGTCCGCTGATGGTTAGCTCCTACGAGCAGTACTTC. Encoded protein: CASSPLMVSSYEQYF.

The chain uses TRBV2 and TRBJ1-6; weak D call: TRBD1 (6 bases). Germline-derived CDR1 and CDR2 are SNHLY and FYNNEI. Trimming removed 7 bases at V and 7 bases at J, with 14 bases between. The CDR3 extends over 14 amino acids. The CDR3 loop is CASTTQGNNSPLHF. The CDR3 region has the DNA TGTGCCAGCACCACACAGGGAAACAATTCACCCCTCCACTTT.